Listed below are T cell receptor beta chains from one sample, sequenced in a study of CD8 T cells in Susac syndrome. TCRdb fed the immunoSEQ multiplex PCR reads into MiXCR, producing one record per CDR3 protein. The sample lists tens of thousands of distinct CDR3 sequences; 90% to 97% were seen once. Sequencing was performed on CD8+ T cells from PBMCs. The receptors here all came from a human donor with Susac syndrome. The CDR3 runs from the conserved cysteine through the conserved F or W. D genes are given only for firm matches. Expanded clones are given a class, and other clones once, few, many or no size at all.

j_call	d_call	v_call	clone_size	cdr3_nt	cdr3_aa
TRBJ2-7	TRBD1	TRBV30	once	TGTGCCTGGAGCGTGGGACAGGGCGACAAGCAGTACTTC	CAWSVGQGDKQYF
TRBJ1-1	-	TRBV6-5	-	TGTGCCAGCAGTATCGGGGGGGGCTTGGGGACTGAAGCTTTCTTT	CASSIGGGLGTEAFF
TRBJ2-5	TRBD2	TRBV2	-	TGTGCCAGCAGGAGCGGACTAGGGCGGTGGGATGAGACCCAGTACTTC	CASRSGLGRWDETQYF
TRBJ2-1	TRBD1	TRBV27	-	TGTGCCAGCAGTGACAGGGCGGATGAGCAGTTCTTC	CASSDRADEQFF
TRBJ1-1	-	TRBV7-2	-	TGTGCCAGCAGCTTAGGCCGGACGAACACTGAAGCTTTCTTT	CASSLGRTNTEAFF
TRBJ2-4	TRBD2	TRBV20-1	-	TGCAGTGCTAGAGATCTAGCGGGTCCTTTTCAGTACTTC	CSARDLAGPFQYF
TRBJ1-1	-	TRBV29-1	-	TGCAGCGTTGGAGACACTGAAGCTTTCTTT	CSVGDTEAFF
TRBJ1-2	TRBD1	TRBV30	-	TGTGCCTGGAGTTCCGGGACAGGGGTGGCCTATGGCTACACCTTC	CAWSSGTGVAYGYTF
TRBJ2-5	TRBD1	TRBV7-9	-	TGTGCCAGCAGCTTATTATTCGGGACAGACTCTCAAGAGACCCAGTACTTC	CASSLLFGTDSQETQYF
TRBJ2-1	TRBD1	TRBV20-1	-	TGCAGTGCTCTACAGGGGGCGCTAAGCCGGAATGAGCAGTTCTTC	CSALQGALSRNEQFF
TRBJ2-3	-	TRBV19	once	TGTGCCAGTAGTATGGAGGGATGGACAGATACGCAGTATTTT	CASSMEGWTDTQYF
TRBJ2-5	TRBD1	TRBV18	-	TGTGCCAGCTCACTCGGACAGGTCCAGACCCAGTACTTC	CASSLGQVQTQYF
TRBJ1-1	-	TRBV4-2	-	TGTGCCAGCAGCCAGGAATGGGCCACGTTGAACACTGAAGCTTTCTTT	CASSQEWATLNTEAFF
TRBJ2-3	TRBD2	TRBV3-1	-	TGTGCCAGCAGCCGAGCTACAGGGACTAGTACGCAGTATTTT	CASSRATGTSTQYF
TRBJ2-1	TRBD2	TRBV6-2/TRBV6-3	-	TGTGCCAGCGGCGGGGGGGTAAATGAGCAGTTCTTC	CASGGGVNEQFF
TRBJ2-7	-	TRBV5-1	-	TGCGCCAGCAGCCCTGACCCAGCGTCCTACGAGCAGTACTTC	CASSPDPASYEQYF
TRBJ1-4	-	TRBV20-1	-	TGCAGTGCTAAAGATAATTGGCGGGTGGGTGAAAAACTGTTTTTT	CSAKDNWRVGEKLFF
TRBJ2-5	TRBD2	TRBV5-1	once	TGCGCCAGCAGCCCCCGAGCGGGGGCCCAAGAGACCCAGTACTTC	CASSPRAGAQETQYF
TRBJ1-5	-	TRBV20-1	-	TGCAGTGCTAGGCGTAGCAATCAGCCCCAGCATTTT	CSARRSNQPQHF
TRBJ1-2	TRBD1	TRBV20-1	-	TGCAGTGCTCCGGACAGGGAGATTGGCTACACCTTC	CSAPDREIGYTF
TRBJ1-6	-	TRBV4-1	-	TGCGCCAGCAGCCCTCCAACGACCCTGGATCGGGCCCTCCACTTT	CASSPPTTLDRALHF
TRBJ2-1	-	TRBV4-1	-	TGCGCCAGCAGCCAAGGCTTTGAGCAGTTCTTC	CASSQGFEQFF
TRBJ1-1	TRBD1	TRBV7-8	-	TGTGCCAGCAGCCGGACAGGGGAGAACACTGAAGCTTTCTTT	CASSRTGENTEAFF
TRBJ1-1	TRBD1	TRBV10-1	-	TGCGCCACCGTGGGGACAGGGGGAGAGAACACTGAAGCTTTCTTT	CATVGTGGENTEAFF
TRBJ2-7	TRBD1	TRBV9	few	TGTGCCAGCAGCTTTTCCGGGACAGGTGACTACGAGCAGTACTTC	CASSFSGTGDYEQYF
TRBJ2-2	-	TRBV4-3	-	TGCGCCAGCAGCCATCCGTCCAGCCGGGGAGGATGGTCCACCGGGGAGCTGTTTTTT	CASSHPSSRGGWSTGELFF
TRBJ2-3	-	TRBV30	-	TGTGCCTGGAGTGTACAATCAGGGGCAGATACGCAGTATTTT	CAWSVQSGADTQYF
TRBJ2-1	-	TRBV12-3/TRBV12-4	-	TGTGCCAGCAGTTTGCGGCGGGATGAGCAGTTCTTC	CASSLRRDEQFF